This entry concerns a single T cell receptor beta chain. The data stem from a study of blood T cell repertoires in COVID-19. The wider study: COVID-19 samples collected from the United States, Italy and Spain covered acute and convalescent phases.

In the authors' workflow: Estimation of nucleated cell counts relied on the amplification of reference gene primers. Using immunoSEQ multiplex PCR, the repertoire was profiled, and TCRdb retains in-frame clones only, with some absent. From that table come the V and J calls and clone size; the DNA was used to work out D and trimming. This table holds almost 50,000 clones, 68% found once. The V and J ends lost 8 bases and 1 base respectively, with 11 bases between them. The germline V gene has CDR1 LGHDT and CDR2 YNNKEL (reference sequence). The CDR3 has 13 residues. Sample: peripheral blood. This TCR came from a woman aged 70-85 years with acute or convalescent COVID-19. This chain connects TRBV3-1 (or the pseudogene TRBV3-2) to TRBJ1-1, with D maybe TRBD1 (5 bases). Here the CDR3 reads CASWGRPNTEAFF. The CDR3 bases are TGTGCCAGCTGGGGCAGACCGAACACTGAAGCTTTCTTT.